The source of this T cell receptor (beta chain) is a study of cytomegalovirus exposure and HLA in healthy donors. Overall study findings and caveats: In a later analysis, specific HLA alleles were associated with 15,000 to 20,000 TCR beta sequences at a 0.05 false discovery rate. A later analysis found TCR association rates differed by HLA locus, highest for DRB1 and lowest for HLA-C. Later analysis found that TCR beta chains associated with HLA were more clonally expanded than other, equally common chains.

The study ran its PCR with 60 Vbeta and 13 Jbeta primers. Clones were sequenced by immunoSEQ multiplex PCR, and TCRdb holds only the in-frame ones, with some missing. Here the sample spans approximately 30,000 clones, 65% being singletons. A note on this clone: Its antigen is currently unknown.

Trimming stripped 0 bases from V and 1 base from J, with 11 bases between. The CDR3 is 16 amino acids. In germline, CDR1 is SGHRS, CDR2 YFSETQ. This chain connects TRBV5-1 to TRBJ2-1, with a tentative D call TRBD2 (7 bases). The receptor's source is a man between 50 and 59 years old in good health and CMV-seropositive. Sequenced: PBMCs. In DNA, the CDR3 is TGCGCCAGCAGCTTGGAGGCGGGGGCTTCCTACAATGAGCAGTTCTTC. Protein sequence: CASSLEAGASYNEQFF. Based on the CDR3 plus reference TRBV5-1 and TRBJ2-1, the full variable domain is KAGVTQTPRYLIKTRGQQVTLSCSPISGHRSVSWYQQTPGQGLQFLFEYFSETQRNKGNFPGRFSGRQFSNSRSEMNVSTLELGDSALYLCASSLEAGASYNEQFFGPGTRLTVL.